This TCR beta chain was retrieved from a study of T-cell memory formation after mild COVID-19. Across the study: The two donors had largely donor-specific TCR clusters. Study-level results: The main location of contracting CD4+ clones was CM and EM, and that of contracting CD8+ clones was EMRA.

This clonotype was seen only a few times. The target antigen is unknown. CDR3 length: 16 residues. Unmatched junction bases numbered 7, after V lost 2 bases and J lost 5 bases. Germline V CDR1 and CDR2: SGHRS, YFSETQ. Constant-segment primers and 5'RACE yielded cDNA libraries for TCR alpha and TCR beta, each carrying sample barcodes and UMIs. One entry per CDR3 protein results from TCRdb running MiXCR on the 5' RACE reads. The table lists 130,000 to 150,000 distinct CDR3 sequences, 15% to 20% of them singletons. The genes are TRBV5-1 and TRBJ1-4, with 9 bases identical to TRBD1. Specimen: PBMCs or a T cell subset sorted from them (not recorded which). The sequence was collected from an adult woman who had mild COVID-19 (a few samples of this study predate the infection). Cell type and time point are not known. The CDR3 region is CASSFNVGQGNEKLFF. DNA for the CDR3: TGCGCCAGCAGCTTCAATGTCGGACAGGGGAATGAAAAACTGTTTTTT.